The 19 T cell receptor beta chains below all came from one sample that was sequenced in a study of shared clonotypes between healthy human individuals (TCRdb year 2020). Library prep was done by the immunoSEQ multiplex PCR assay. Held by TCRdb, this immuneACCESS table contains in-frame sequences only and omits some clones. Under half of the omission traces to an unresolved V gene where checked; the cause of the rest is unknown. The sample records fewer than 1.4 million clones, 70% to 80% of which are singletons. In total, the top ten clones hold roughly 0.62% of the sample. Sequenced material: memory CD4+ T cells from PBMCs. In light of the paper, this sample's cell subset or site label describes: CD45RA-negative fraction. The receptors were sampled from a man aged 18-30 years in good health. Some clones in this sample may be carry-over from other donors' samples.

CDR3 DNA: TGTGCCAGCAGCTTAGCAGGGACAGGGTTTGTTGGCTACACCTTC. Amino acid sequence: CASSLAGTGFVGYTF. The chain combines TRBV7-8 with TRBJ1-2, with 9 positions matching TRBD1. CDR3 length: 15 amino acids. Germline CDR1 reads SGHVS; CDR2 reads FQNEAQ. V dropped 0 bases and J dropped 7; count of bases not matched to a gene: 6.

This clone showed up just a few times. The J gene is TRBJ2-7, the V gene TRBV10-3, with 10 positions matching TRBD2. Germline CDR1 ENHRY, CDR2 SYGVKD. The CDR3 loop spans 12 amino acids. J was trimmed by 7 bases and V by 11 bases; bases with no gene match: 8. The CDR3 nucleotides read TGTGCCGCGGCCGGGACTAGCGTGGAGCAGTACTTC. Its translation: CAAAGTSVEQYF.

The CDR3 loop reads CASRGGQGTGELFF. The CDR3 nucleotides are TGTGCCAGCAGAGGGGGACAGGGAACCGGGGAGCTGTTTTTT. The J gene is TRBJ2-2, the V gene TRBV28; 9 bases are a match to TRBD1. Germline CDR1 reads MDHEN; CDR2 reads SYDVKM. The CDR3 covers 14 residues. V dropped 6 bases and J dropped 5; count of bases not matched to a gene: 4.

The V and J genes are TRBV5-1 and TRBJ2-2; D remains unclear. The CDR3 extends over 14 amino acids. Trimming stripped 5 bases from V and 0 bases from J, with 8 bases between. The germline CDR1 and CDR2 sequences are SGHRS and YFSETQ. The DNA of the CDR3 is TGCGCCAGCAGGATAGAGACGAACACCGGGGAGCTGTTTTTT. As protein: CASRIETNTGELFF.

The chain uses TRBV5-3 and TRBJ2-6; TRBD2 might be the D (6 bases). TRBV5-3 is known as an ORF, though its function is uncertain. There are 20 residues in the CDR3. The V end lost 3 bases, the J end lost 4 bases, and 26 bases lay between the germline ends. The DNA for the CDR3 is TGTGCCAGAAGCTATGTGGTTGGGCACCACATTGGAGGGGGGGCCAACGTCCTGACTTTC. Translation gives CARSYVVGHHIGGGANVLTF.

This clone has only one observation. CDR3 amino acids: CASSADPTNEKLFF. The CDR3 DNA reads TGCGCCAGCAGTGCGGACCCAACTAATGAAAAACTGTTTTTT. V and J are TRBV4-1 and TRBJ1-4; D remains ambiguous. The germline V gene has CDR1 MGHRA and CDR2 YSYEKL. The CDR3 length is 14 residues. Trimming removed 6 bases from V and 0 bases from J, with 8 bases in between.

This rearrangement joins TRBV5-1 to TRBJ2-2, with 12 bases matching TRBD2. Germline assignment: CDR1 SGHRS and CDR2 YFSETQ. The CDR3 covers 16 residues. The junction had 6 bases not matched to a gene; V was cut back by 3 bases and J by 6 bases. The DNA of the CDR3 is TGCGCCAGCAGCTGGACTAGCGGGAATGGCGCCGGGGAGCTGTTTTTT. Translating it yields CASSWTSGNGAGELFF. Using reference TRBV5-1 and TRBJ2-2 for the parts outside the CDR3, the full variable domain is KAGVTQTPRYLIKTRGQQVTLSCSPISGHRSVSWYQQTPGQGLQFLFEYFSETQRNKGNFPGRFSGRQFSNSRSEMNVSTLELGDSALYLCASSWTSGNGAGELFFGEGSRLTVL.

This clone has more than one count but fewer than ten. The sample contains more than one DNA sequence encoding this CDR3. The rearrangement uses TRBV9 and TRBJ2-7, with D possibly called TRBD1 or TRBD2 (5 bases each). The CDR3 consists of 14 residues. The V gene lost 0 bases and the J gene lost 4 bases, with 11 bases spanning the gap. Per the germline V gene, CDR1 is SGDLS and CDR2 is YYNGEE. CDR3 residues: CASSVGQGVYEQYF. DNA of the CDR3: TGTGCCAGCAGCGTAGGGCAGGGAGTTTACGAGCAGTACTTC.

For the CDR3, the DNA is TGTGCCAGCAGTTACTCGCAGGTTCGGGAGACCCAGTACTTC. It codes for CASSYSQVRETQYF. The chain couples TRBV6-6 to TRBJ2-5; D is undetermined. The germline V gene encodes CDR1 MNHNY and CDR2 SVGAGI (reference sequence). This CDR3 contains 14 residues. V dropped 0 bases and J dropped 5 bases, with 10 bases sitting between them.

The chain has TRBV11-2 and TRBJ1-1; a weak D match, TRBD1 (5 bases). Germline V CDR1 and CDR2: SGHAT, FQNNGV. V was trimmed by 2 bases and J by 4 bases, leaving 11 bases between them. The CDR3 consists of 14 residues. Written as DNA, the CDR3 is TGTGCCAGCAGCTTAACCGGGACGGGCACTGAAGCTTTCTTT. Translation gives CASSLTGTGTEAFF.

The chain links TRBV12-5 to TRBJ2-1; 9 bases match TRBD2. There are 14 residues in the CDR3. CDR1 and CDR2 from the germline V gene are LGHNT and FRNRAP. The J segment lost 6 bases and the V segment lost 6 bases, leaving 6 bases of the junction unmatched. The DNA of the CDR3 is TGTGCTAGTGGGGGGGGACTAGCTCCCAATGAGCAGTTCTTC. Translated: CASGGGLAPNEQFF. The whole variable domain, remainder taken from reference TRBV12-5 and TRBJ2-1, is DARVTQTPRHKVTEMGQEVTMRCQPILGHNTVFWYRQTMMQGLELLAYFRNRAPLDDSGMPKDRFSAEMPDATLATLKIQPSEPRDSAVYFCASGGGLAPNEQFFGPGTRLTVL.

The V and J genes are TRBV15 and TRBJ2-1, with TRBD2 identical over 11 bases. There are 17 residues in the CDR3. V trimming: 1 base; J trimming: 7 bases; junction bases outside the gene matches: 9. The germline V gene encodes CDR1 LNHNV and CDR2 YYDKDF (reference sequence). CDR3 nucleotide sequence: TGTGCCACCAGCAGAGGACCCGGGACTAGCGGCAAAAATGAGCAGTTCTTC. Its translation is CATSRGPGTSGKNEQFF.

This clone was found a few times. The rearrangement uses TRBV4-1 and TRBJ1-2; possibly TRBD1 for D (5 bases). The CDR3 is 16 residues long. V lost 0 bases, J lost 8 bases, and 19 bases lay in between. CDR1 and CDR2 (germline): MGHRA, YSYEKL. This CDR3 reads CASSQEPRGGREGYTF. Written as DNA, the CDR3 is TGCGCCAGCAGCCAAGAACCTCGTGGGGGACGAGAAGGCTACACCTTC.

The chain's CDR3 is CATRTSGRTYEQYF. CDR3 DNA: TGTGCCACCCGGACTAGCGGGAGAACGTACGAGCAGTACTTC. The chain recombines TRBV19 with TRBJ2-7; 13 nucleotides align to TRBD2. This CDR3 spans 14 amino acids. From germline, CDR1 is LNHDA and CDR2 SQIVND (reference sequence). The V segment lost 10 bases and the J segment 4 bases; nucleotides outside the gene matches: 7.

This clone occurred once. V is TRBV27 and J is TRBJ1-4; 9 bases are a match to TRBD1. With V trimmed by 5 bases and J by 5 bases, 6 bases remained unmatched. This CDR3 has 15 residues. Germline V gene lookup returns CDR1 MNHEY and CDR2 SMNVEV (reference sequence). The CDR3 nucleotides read TGTGCCAGCAGTCCGGGGACAGGGTGGAATGAAAAACTGTTTTTT. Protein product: CASSPGTGWNEKLFF.

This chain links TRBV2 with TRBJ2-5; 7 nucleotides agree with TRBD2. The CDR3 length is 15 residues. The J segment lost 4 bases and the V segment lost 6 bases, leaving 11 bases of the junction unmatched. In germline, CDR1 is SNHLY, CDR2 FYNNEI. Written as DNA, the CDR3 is TGTGCCAGCAGCCAGTTACGACTAGCTCGAGAGACCCAGTACTTC. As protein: CASSQLRLARETQYF.

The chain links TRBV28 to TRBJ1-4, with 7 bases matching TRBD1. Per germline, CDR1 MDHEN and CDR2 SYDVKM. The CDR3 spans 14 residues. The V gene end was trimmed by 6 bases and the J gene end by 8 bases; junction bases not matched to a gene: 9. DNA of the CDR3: TGTGCCAGCAGACTCGACAGGGTTCGAGAAAAACTGTTTTTT. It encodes CASRLDRVREKLFF.

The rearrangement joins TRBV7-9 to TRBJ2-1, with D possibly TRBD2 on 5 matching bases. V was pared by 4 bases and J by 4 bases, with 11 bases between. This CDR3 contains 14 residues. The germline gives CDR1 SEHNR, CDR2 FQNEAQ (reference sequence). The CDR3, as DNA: TGTGCCAGCAGCTCATTAGCGCCGTACAATGAGCAGTTCTTC. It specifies CASSSLAPYNEQFF.

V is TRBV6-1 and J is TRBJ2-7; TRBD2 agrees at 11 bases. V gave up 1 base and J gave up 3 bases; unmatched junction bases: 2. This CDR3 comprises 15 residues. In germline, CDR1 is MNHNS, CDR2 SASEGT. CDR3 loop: CASSEVAGGIYEQYF. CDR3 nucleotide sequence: TGTGCCAGCAGTGAAGTAGCGGGAGGGATCTACGAGCAGTACTTC.